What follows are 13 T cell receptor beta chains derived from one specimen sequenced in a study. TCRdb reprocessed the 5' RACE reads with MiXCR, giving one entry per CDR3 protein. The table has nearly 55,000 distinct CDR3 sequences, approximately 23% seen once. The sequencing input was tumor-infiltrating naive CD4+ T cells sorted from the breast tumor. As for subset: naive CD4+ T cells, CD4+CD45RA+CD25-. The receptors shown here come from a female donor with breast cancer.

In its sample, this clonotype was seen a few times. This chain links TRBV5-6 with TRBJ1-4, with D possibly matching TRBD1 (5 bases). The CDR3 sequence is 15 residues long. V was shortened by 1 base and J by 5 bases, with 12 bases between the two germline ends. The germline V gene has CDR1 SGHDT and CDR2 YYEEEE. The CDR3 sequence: CASSLWTGTNEKLFF. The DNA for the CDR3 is TGTGCCAGCAGCTTGTGGACGGGGACGAATGAAAAACTGTTTTTT.

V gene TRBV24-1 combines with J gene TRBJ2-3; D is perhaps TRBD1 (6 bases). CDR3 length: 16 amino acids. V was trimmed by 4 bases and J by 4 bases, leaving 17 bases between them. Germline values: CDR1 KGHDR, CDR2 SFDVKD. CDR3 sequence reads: CATSETGTAGADTQYF. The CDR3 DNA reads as TGTGCCACCAGTGAAACAGGGACGGCTGGTGCAGATACGCAGTATTTT.

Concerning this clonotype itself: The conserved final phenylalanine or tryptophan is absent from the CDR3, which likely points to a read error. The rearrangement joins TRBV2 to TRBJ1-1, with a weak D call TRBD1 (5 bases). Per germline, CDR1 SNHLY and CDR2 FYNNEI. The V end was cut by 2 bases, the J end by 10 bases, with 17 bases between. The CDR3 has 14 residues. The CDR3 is CASSESGPVGGAFL. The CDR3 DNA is TGTGCCAGCAGTGAATCGGGACCGGTAGGAGGAGCTTTCCTT.

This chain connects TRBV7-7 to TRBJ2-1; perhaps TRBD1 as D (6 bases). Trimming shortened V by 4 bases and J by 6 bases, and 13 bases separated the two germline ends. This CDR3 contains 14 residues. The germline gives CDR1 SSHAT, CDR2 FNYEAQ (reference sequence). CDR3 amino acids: CASSSGTMGNEQFF. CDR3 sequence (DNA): TGTGCCAGCAGCTCCGGGACAATGGGCAATGAGCAGTTCTTC.

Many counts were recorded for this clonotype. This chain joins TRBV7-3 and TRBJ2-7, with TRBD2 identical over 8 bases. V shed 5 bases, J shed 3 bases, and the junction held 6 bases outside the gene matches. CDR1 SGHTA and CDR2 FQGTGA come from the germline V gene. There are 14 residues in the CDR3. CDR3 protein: CASSAVAGSYEQYF. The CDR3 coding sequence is TGTGCCAGCAGCGCAGTAGCGGGAAGCTACGAGCAGTACTTC.

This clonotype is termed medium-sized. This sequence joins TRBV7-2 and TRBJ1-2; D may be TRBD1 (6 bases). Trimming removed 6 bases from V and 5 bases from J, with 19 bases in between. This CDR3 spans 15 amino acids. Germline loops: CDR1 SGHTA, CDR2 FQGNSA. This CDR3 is CASSPYRGGGYGYTF. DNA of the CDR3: TGTGCCAGCAGTCCCTACCGGGGAGGGGGGTATGGCTACACCTTC. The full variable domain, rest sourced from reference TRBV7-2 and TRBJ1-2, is GAGVSQSPSNKVTEKGKDVELRCDPISGHTALYWYRQSLGQGLEFLIYFQGNSAPDKSGLPSDRFSAERTGGSVSTLTIQRTQQEDSAVYLCASSPYRGGGYGYTFGSGTRLTVV.

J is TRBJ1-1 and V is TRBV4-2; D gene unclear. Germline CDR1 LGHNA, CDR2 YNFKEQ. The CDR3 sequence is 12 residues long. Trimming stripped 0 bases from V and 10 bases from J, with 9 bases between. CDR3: CASSQDQFSAFF. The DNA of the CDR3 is TGTGCCAGCAGCCAAGATCAGTTCTCAGCTTTCTTT.

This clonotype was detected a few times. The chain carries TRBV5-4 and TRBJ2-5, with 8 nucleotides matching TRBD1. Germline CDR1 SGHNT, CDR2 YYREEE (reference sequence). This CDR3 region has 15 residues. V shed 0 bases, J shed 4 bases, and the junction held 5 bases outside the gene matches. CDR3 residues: CASSLARGTGETQYF. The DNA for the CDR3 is TGTGCCAGCAGCTTGGCCCGAGGGACAGGAGAGACCCAGTACTTC.

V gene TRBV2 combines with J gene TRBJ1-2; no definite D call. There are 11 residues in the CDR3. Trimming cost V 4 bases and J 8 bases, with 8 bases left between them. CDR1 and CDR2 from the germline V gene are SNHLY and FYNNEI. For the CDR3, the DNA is TGTGCCAGCAGTGTGAGGGTCGGCTACACCTTC. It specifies CASSVRVGYTF.

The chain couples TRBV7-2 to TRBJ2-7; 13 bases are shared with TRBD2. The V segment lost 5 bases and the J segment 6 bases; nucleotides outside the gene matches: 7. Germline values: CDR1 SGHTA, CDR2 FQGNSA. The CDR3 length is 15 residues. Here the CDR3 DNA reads TGTGCCAGCAGCCCAACTAGCGGGGGGGCCCGCGAGCAGTACTTC. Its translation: CASSPTSGGAREQYF.

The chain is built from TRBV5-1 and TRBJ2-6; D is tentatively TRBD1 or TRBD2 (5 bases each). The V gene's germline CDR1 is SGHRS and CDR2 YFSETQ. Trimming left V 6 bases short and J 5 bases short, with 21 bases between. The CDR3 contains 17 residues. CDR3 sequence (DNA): TGCGCCAGCAAGGTGGGGGACGGTCGGTCTAGGGCCAACGTCCTGACTTTC. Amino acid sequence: CASKVGDGRSRANVLTF.

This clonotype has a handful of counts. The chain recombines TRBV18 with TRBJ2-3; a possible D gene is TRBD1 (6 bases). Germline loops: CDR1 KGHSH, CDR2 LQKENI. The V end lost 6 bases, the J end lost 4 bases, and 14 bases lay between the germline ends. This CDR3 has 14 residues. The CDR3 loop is CASSLGARADTQYF. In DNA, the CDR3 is TGTGCCAGCTCCCTGGGGGCCCGGGCAGATACGCAGTATTTT.

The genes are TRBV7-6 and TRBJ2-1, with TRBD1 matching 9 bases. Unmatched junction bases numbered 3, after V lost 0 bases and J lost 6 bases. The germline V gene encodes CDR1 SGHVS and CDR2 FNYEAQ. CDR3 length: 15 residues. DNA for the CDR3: TGTGCCAGCAGCTTAGCCCCGGACAGGGGCAATGAGCAGTTCTTC. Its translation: CASSLAPDRGNEQFF.